Presented here are 20 T cell receptor beta chains from one specimen sequenced in a study of PD-1 blockade in classical Hodgkin lymphoma. Autologous stem cell transplantation was followed by relapse in every patient, and brentuximab vedotin exposure varied. Generated by immunoSEQ multiplex PCR, the TCRdb table keeps only in-frame clones and is missing some. The sample gives approximately 58,000 clones, around 93% of which show up once; about 10% is in the top ten. Sequenced material: peripheral blood mononuclear cells (PBMCs), taken before the second cycle of nivolumab. The receptors were sampled from a human donor with classical Hodgkin lymphoma.

Note on this clone: One junction end does not reproduce the germline sequence, and a read error may be involved. The rearrangement links TRBV7-3 to TRBJ2-4, with 11 bases fitting TRBD2. The germline V gene has CDR1 SGHTA and CDR2 FQGTGA. The CDR3 spans 16 residues. CDR3 in DNA: TGTGCCAGCAGCGTAACTAGCGGGGGAGGCAAAAACATTCAGTACTTC. Protein product: CASSVTSGGGKNIQYF.

The rearrangement links TRBV9 to TRBJ1-4; a possible D gene is TRBD1 (5 bases). The ends were cut back, 0 bases at V and 8 bases at J, with 17 bases in the middle. The germline CDR1 and CDR2 sequences are SGDLS and YYNGEE. The CDR3 is 16 residues long. In nucleotides, the CDR3 is TGTGCCAGCAGCGTAGGCGGGACCAAACTGGGAGAAAAACTGTTTTTT. Amino acids: CASSVGGTKLGEKLFF.

The V gene is TRBV2, the J gene TRBJ1-4; 10 nucleotides align to TRBD1. In germline, CDR1 is SNHLY, CDR2 FYNNEI. The V segment lost 4 bases and the J segment 1 base; nucleotides outside the gene matches: 6. The CDR3 covers 17 residues. CDR3 DNA: TGTGCCAGCAGTGGGGAGGGACAGGGGAGAACTAATGAAAAACTGTTTTTT. It specifies CASSGEGQGRTNEKLFF.

The chain uses TRBV30 and TRBJ2-7; 8 nucleotides line up with TRBD1. Germline V gene data show CDR1 as GTSNPN and CDR2 as SVGIG (reference sequence). V trimming: 0 bases; J trimming: 1 base; junction bases outside the gene matches: 5. The CDR3 consists of 15 residues. The DNA of the CDR3 is TGTGCCTGGAGTGTGTACCGGGACAGGTCCTACGAGCAGTACTTC. Amino acid sequence: CAWSVYRDRSYEQYF. Using reference TRBV30 and TRBJ2-7 for the parts outside the CDR3, the full variable domain is SQTIHQWPATLVQPVGSPLSLECTVEGTSNPNLYWYRQAAGRGLQLLFYSVGIGQISSEVPQNLSASRPQDRQFILSSKKLLLSDSGFYLCAWSVYRDRSYEQYFGPGTRLTVT.

The rearrangement joins TRBV18 to TRBJ2-2; D not resolved. The CDR3 has 13 amino acids. V was trimmed by 6 bases and J by 4 bases, leaving 9 bases between them. Germline values: CDR1 KGHSH, CDR2 LQKENI. CDR3 residues: CASSLATTGELFF. Written as DNA, the CDR3 is TGTGCCAGCTCGCTGGCCACCACCGGGGAGCTGTTTTTT.

The chain links TRBV28 to TRBJ2-6; D remains unclear. Trimming took off 5 bases at V and 2 bases at J, with 10 bases between the two ends. From germline, CDR1 is MDHEN and CDR2 SYDVKM. This CDR3 contains 15 residues. The CDR3 DNA sequence: TGTGCCAGCAGTATAGGGTACCCTGGGGCCAACGTCCTGACTTTC. The encoded protein is CASSIGYPGANVLTF.

This chain connects TRBV9 to TRBJ2-1; 8 nucleotides agree with TRBD2. The germline CDR1 and CDR2 sequences are SGDLS and YYNGEE. The CDR3 covers 16 residues. V gave up 4 bases and J gave up 8 bases; unmatched junction bases: 14. CDR3 protein: CASSLGSGRGFDEQFF. DNA of the CDR3: TGTGCCAGCAGCCTCGGGTCCGGGAGGGGGTTCGATGAGCAGTTCTTC.

The chain employs TRBV14 and TRBJ2-7; D remains unclear. The germline V gene encodes CDR1 SGHDN and CDR2 FVKESK. Between the trimmed V and J ends, which lost 0 bases and 6 bases, there was a span of 9 bases. This CDR3 contains 13 residues. Written as DNA, the CDR3 is TGTGCCAGCAGCCAAGATTCGATCCGCGAGCAGTACTTC. As protein: CASSQDSIREQYF.

This rearrangement joins TRBV20-1 to TRBJ2-7; the D call may be TRBD1 or TRBD2 (6 bases each). The V and J ends lost 6 bases and 7 bases respectively, with 10 bases between them. This CDR3 region has 10 residues. Germline loops: CDR1 DFQATT, CDR2 SNEGSKA (reference sequence). CDR3 residues: CSARGREQYF. The CDR3 region has the DNA TGCAGTGCCCGGGGGCGGGAGCAGTACTTC.

V usage is TRBV19 and J usage is TRBJ2-3; TRBD2 matches 7 bases. This CDR3 is 14 amino acids long. Germline trimming cut 7 bases from V and 2 bases from J; bases unmatched to any gene: 6. Germline CDR1 is LNHDA and CDR2 is SQIVND (reference sequence). CDR3 DNA: TGTGCCAGTACCCGGGAGGTATACACAGATACGCAGTATTTT. It translates to CASTREVYTDTQYF.

The rearrangement uses TRBV7-9 and TRBJ2-4; 8 positions match TRBD1. This CDR3 spans 16 amino acids. Trimming took 5 bases from V and 2 from J; bases not matched to a gene: 8. Germline V gene lookup returns CDR1 SEHNR and CDR2 FQNEAQ (reference sequence). The CDR3 bases are TGTGCCAGCAGCCCCCATGGACAGGGACCCAAAAACATTCAGTACTTC. This codes for CASSPHGQGPKNIQYF.

The rearrangement joins TRBV5-4 to TRBJ2-5, with 7 bases fitting TRBD1. The trim removed 0 bases at V and 5 bases at J, leaving 4 bases unmatched. The CDR3 runs to 14 residues. The germline CDR1 and CDR2 sequences are SGHNT and YYREEE (reference sequence). The CDR3 DNA reads TGTGCCAGCAGCTTGGGCGACAGGGAGGAGACCCAGTACTTC. This sequence encodes CASSLGDREETQYF.

The J gene is TRBJ1-3, the V gene TRBV11-2, with D tentatively TRBD1 (5 bases). V lost 3 bases and J lost 0, with 15 bases in between. The CDR3 runs to 17 residues. Germline lookup yields CDR1 SGHAT and CDR2 FQNNGV. The CDR3 DNA reads TGTGCCAGCAGCTTCCGGGACGGTGGTAGCTCTGGAAACACCATATATTTT. It is translated as CASSFRDGGSSGNTIYF.

The chain has TRBV5-1 and TRBJ2-7; 7 bases line up with TRBD2. The CDR3 has 16 amino acids. Germline V CDR1 and CDR2: SGHRS, YFSETQ. The trim removed 7 bases at V and 6 bases at J, leaving 19 bases unmatched. CDR3: CASVPRGDGRGGEQYF. CDR3 coding DNA: TGCGCCAGCGTGCCCCGGGGGGATGGCCGGGGCGGCGAGCAGTACTTC.

The chain carries TRBV5-1 and TRBJ1-2; D might be TRBD1 (5 bases). The CDR3 loop spans 15 amino acids. In germline, CDR1 is SGHRS, CDR2 YFSETQ. The ends were cut back, 4 bases at V and 4 bases at J, with 17 bases in the middle. As DNA, the CDR3 is TGCGCCAGCAGCGATTACCGGGACCTCGCCTATGGCTACACCTTC. It yields the protein CASSDYRDLAYGYTF.

V gene TRBV10-3 combines with J gene TRBJ1-1; D is possibly TRBD1 (6 bases). CDR1 ENHRY and CDR2 SYGVKD come from the germline V gene. CDR3 size: 15 residues. The V end was cut by 5 bases, the J end by 4 bases, with 17 bases between. Written as DNA, the CDR3 is TGTGCCATCAGTAGTCACGGGGGGCTGGGCACTGAAGCTTTCTTT. It encodes CAISSHGGLGTEAFF.

The CDR3 sequence: CASSDSLATEQYF. The CDR3 DNA is TGTGCCAGCAGTGACTCGTTAGCGACCGAGCAGTACTTC. The V gene is TRBV6-4, the J gene TRBJ2-7; maybe TRBD2 (5 bases). Germline assignment: CDR1 MRHNA and CDR2 SNTAGT. Trimming took off 0 bases at V and 6 bases at J, with 9 bases between the two ends. This CDR3 contains 13 residues.

This sequence joins TRBV7-7 and TRBJ2-5; TRBD2 is a possible D gene (6 bases). The V end lost 2 bases, the J end lost 5 bases, and 9 bases lay between the germline ends. Germline loops: CDR1 SSHAT, CDR2 FNYEAQ (reference sequence). The length of the CDR3 is 13 residues. The chain's CDR3 is CASSLFGGETQYF. The DNA for the CDR3 is TGTGCCAGCAGCTTATTTGGGGGGGAGACCCAGTACTTC.

V and J are TRBV19 and TRBJ1-5, with TRBD1 as a possible D gene (6 bases). The CDR3 length is 16 residues. Trimming cost V 6 bases and J 4 bases, with 19 bases left between them. In germline, CDR1 is LNHDA, CDR2 SQIVND (reference sequence). The CDR3 coding sequence is TGTGCCAGTAGCCTATCCAGGGGCCCGCGGAATCAGCCCCAGCATTTT. This sequence encodes CASSLSRGPRNQPQHF.

This chain uses TRBV28 with TRBJ2-1, with 7 bases identical to TRBD1. CDR3 size: 17 residues. The V gene end was trimmed by 4 bases and the J gene end by 7 bases; junction bases not matched to a gene: 16. Looked up from germline, CDR1 is MDHEN and CDR2 is SYDVKM. The CDR3 loop reads CASSWERQGFIGNEQFF. Here the CDR3 DNA reads TGTGCCAGCAGTTGGGAAAGACAGGGCTTCATCGGAAATGAGCAGTTCTTC. Based on the CDR3 plus reference TRBV28 and TRBJ2-1, the full variable domain is DVKVTQSSRYLVKRTGEKVFLECVQDMDHENMFWYRQDPGLGLRLIYFSYDVKMKEKGDIPEGYSVSREKKERFSLILESASTNQTSMYLCASSWERQGFIGNEQFFGPGTRLTVL.